This TCR beta chain is from a study of read filtering for tumor transcriptome and immune sequencing. As for the study in general: Revised staging placed 8 patients in R-ISS I, roughly 16 in II, over 5 in III. IR-seq gave about 3.5 to 10.27 million TCR reads per sample; RNA-seq gave about 80 to 1,300. Study conclusions and caveats: This fraction held mixed bone marrow immune cells after CD138-negative sorting. In IR-seq, single-read clonotypes were 70% to 85% of clonotypes but 3% to 3.5% of reads.

Notes on this clonotype: Antigen specificity is unknown. The germline gene is not matched at one end of the junction; a read error may be the cause.

Germline CDR1 reads MNHEY; CDR2 reads SVGAGI. The CDR3 runs 15 residues. This library used around 0.4 ug RNA and molecular barcoded adaptors spanning alpha/delta and beta/gamma chains. TCRdb re-derived calls from the reads in MiXCR, one entry per CDR3 protein. This table holds approximately 90,000 distinct CDR3 sequences, roughly 21% found once. Sequencing was performed on a population of CD138-negative cells sorted from bone marrow. This chain joins TRBV6-5 and TRBJ1-1; D perhaps matches TRBD1 (5 bases). This clonotype was sampled from a donor over 35 with multiple myeloma. CDR3 in amino acids: CASSPHRTTNTEAIF. In DNA, the CDR3 is TGTGCCAGCAGTCCTCACCGGACAACCAACACTGAAGCTATTTTT.